This TCR beta chain appears in the sequencing data of a study of blood T cell repertoires in COVID-19. For the study at large: T cells, B-cell-depleted T cells, or PBMCs provided the cDNA or gDNA that served as material.

Germline trimming cut 4 bases from V and 5 bases from J; bases unmatched to any gene: 16. This CDR3 region has 17 residues. Per germline, CDR1 LGHDT and CDR2 YNNKEL (reference sequence). Sequencing used immunoSEQ multiplex PCR; TCRdb keeps in-frame clones, though not all of them. The table has around 60,000 clones, over 75% seen once. Sequencing was carried out using peripheral blood. The clonotype comes from a woman at least 80 years old with acute or convalescent COVID-19. This rearrangement joins TRBV3-1 (or the pseudogene TRBV3-2) to TRBJ2-7; 8 bases line up with TRBD2. For the CDR3, the DNA is TGTGCCAGCAGCCTTGGGGCTGGACTAGCCCGTAACAACGAGCAGTACTTC. Its protein is CASSLGAGLARNNEQYF.